This is a list of T cell receptor beta chains from one sample in a study of blood T cell repertoires in COVID-19. Libraries were prepared by immunoSEQ multiplex PCR; TCRdb keeps only in-frame clonotypes and omits some of them. The sample carries roughly 140,000 clones, approximately 84% recorded once. The sample consisted of peripheral blood. These receptors were taken from a human donor in a cohort sampled during active COVID-19. CDR3s include the opening cysteine and the closing phenylalanine or tryptophan. The D gene is left open where the match is weak. Clone size, where shown, is once, few, many, or a class for clones that have expanded.

>TRBJ2-7|13|TRBV5-6|NA|once
CASSLTGSYEQYF
TGTGCCAGCAGCTTGACAGGCTCCTACGAGCAGTACTTC
>TRBJ2-7|14|TRBV7-2|TRBD2|NA
CASSAPGLPYEQYF
TGTGCCAGCAGCGCCCCGGGACTACCCTACGAGCAGTACTTC
>TRBJ1-3|15|TRBV3-1/TRBV3-2|TRBD1|NA
CASSQVTGAGNTIYF
TGTGCCAGCAGCCAAGTTACAGGGGCTGGAAACACCATATATTTT
>TRBJ2-1|19|TRBV3-1/TRBV3-2|TRBD2|NA
CASSFRTSGGPRSYNEQFF
TGTGCCAGCAGCTTTCGGACTAGCGGGGGTCCCCGCTCCTACAATGAGCAGTTCTTC
>TRBJ2-7|15|TRBV11-1|TRBD1|NA
CASSFGQGLVNEQYF
TGTGCCAGCAGCTTCGGACAGGGTTTGGTCAACGAGCAGTACTTC
>TRBJ1-5|15|TRBV19|TRBD1|NA
CASSIVGQVNQPQHF
TGTGCCAGTAGTATAGTTGGACAGGTCAATCAGCCCCAGCATTTT
>TRBJ1-1|14|TRBV24-1|TRBD1|NA
CATSDSRDSTEAFF
TGTGCCACCAGTGATTCCCGGGACAGCACTGAAGCTTTCTTT
>TRBJ1-1|15|TRBV6-5|TRBD1|NA
CASSKGTGMNTEAFF
TGTGCCAGCAGTAAGGGGACAGGCATGAACACTGAAGCTTTCTTT
>TRBJ2-1|13|TRBV11-2|NA|NA
CASSGTGPHEQFF
TGTGCCAGCAGCGGAACAGGGCCGCATGAGCAGTTCTTC
>TRBJ2-2|16|TRBV2|TRBD2|many
CASTGLAGTKTGELFF
TGTGCCAGCACGGGACTAGCGGGGACAAAAACCGGGGAGCTGTTTTTT
>TRBJ2-4|17|TRBV25-1|TRBD1|NA
CASRNTGQILAKNIQYF
TGTGCCAGCAGGAACACGGGACAGATACTAGCCAAAAACATTCAGTACTTC
>TRBJ2-5|17|TRBV7-9|TRBD2|NA
CASSWGTSGGPRGTQYF
TGTGCCAGCAGCTGGGGGACTAGCGGGGGACCTAGGGGGACCCAGTACTTC
>TRBJ1-1|14|TRBV7-6|NA|NA
CASSLAQGGTEAFF
TGTGCCAGCAGCTTAGCGCAAGGGGGCACTGAAGCTTTCTTT
>TRBJ1-2|14|TRBV3-1/TRBV3-2|NA|NA
CASSQLGERNGYTF
TGTGCCAGCAGCCAATTGGGAGAGAGGAACGGCTACACCTTC
>TRBJ1-1|14|TRBV25-1|NA|once
CASSEHGLNTEAFF
TGTGCCAGCAGTGAACACGGGTTGAACACTGAAGCTTTCTTT
>TRBJ1-2|14|TRBV19|TRBD1|NA
CASCRTGINYGYTF
TGTGCCAGTTGTCGGACAGGGATAAACTATGGCTACACCTTC